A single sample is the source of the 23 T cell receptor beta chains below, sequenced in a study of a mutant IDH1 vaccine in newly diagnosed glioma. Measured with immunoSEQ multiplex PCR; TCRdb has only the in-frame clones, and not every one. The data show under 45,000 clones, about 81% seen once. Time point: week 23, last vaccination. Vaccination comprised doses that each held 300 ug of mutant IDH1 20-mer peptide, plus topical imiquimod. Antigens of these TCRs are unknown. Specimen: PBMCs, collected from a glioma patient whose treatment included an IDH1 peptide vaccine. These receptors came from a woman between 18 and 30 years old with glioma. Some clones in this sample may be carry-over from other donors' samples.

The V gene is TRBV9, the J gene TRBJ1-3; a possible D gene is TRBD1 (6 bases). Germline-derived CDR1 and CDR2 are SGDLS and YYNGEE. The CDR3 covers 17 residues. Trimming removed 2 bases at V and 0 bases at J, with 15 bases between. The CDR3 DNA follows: TGTGCCAGCAGCGTCGGCCCGGACAGTAGCTCTGGAAACACCATATATTTT. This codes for CASSVGPDSSSGNTIYF.

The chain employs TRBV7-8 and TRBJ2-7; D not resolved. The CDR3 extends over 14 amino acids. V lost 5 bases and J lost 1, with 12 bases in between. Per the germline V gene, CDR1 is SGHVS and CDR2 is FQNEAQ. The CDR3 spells CASSRRLESYEQYF. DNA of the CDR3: TGTGCCAGCAGCCGACGATTAGAGTCCTACGAGCAGTACTTC.

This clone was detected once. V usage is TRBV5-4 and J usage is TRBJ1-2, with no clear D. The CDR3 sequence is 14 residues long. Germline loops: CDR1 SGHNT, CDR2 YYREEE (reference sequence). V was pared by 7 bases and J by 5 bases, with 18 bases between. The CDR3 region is CASRHFGSLYGYTF. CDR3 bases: TGTGCCAGCCGCCACTTCGGGAGCCTTTATGGCTACACCTTC.

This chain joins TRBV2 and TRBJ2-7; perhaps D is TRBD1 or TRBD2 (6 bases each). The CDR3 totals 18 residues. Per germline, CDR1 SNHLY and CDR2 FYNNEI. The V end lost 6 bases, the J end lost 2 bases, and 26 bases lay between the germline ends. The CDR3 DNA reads TGTGCCAGCAGGGGGCTAGCGAGAAAAGAGGGGGTAACCTACGAGCAGTACTTC. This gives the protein CASRGLARKEGVTYEQYF.

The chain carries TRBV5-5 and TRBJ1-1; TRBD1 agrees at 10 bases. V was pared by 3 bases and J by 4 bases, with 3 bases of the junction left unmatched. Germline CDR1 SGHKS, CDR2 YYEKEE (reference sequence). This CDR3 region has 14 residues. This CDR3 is CASSWTGGGTEAFF. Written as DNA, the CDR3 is TGTGCCAGCAGCTGGACAGGGGGGGGCACTGAAGCTTTCTTT.

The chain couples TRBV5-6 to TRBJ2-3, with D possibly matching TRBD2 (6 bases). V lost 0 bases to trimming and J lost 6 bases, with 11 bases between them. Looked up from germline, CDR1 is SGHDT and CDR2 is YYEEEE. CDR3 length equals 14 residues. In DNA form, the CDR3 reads TGTGCCAGCAGCTTGGCGGGAGCTAGGGATACGCAGTATTTT. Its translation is CASSLAGARDTQYF. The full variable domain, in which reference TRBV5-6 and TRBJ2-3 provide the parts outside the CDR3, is DAGVTQSPTHLIKTRGQQVTLRCSPKSGHDTVSWYQQALGQGPQFIFQYYEEEERQRGNFPDRFSGHQFPNYSSELNVNALLLGDSALYLCASSLAGARDTQYFGPGTRLTVL.

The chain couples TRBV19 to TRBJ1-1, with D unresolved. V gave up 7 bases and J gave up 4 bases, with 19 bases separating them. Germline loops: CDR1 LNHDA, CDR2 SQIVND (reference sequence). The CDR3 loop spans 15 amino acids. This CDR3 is CASNLGARSPTEAFF. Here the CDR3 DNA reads TGTGCCAGTAACCTCGGCGCCCGAAGCCCCACTGAAGCTTTCTTT.

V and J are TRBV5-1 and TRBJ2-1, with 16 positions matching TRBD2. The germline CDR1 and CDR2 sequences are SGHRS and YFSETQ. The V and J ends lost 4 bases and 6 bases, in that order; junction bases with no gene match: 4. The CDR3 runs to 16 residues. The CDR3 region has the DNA TGCGCCAGCAGCCGGGGACTAGCGGGAGGGCCCAATGAGCAGTTCTTC. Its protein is CASSRGLAGGPNEQFF.

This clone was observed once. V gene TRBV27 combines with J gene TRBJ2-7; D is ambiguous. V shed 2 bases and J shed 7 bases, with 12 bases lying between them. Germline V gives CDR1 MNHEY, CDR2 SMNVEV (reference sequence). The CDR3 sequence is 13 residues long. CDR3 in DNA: TGTGCCAGCAGTTTAGCCCGGGTGGGGGAGCAGTACTTC. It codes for CASSLARVGEQYF.

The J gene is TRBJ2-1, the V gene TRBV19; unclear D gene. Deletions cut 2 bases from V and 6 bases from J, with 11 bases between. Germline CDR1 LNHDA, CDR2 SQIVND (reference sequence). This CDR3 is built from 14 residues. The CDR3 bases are TGTGCCAGTAGTATACCCCCGGGCCGCAATGAGCAGTTCTTC. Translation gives CASSIPPGRNEQFF.

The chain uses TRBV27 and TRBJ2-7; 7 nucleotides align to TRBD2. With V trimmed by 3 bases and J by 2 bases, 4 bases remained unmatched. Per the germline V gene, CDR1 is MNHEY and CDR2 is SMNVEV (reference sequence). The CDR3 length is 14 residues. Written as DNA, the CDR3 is TGTGCCAGCAGTTTCCGGGGGGTAGCCTACGAGCAGTACTTC. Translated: CASSFRGVAYEQYF.

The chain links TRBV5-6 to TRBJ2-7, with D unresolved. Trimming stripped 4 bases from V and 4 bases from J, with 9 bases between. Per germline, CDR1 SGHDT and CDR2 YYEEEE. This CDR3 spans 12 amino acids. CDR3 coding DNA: TGTGCCAGCAGCCAGGCCGGGTACGAGCAGTACTTC. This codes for CASSQAGYEQYF. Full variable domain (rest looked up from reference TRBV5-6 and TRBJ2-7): DAGVTQSPTHLIKTRGQQVTLRCSPKSGHDTVSWYQQALGQGPQFIFQYYEEEERQRGNFPDRFSGHQFPNYSSELNVNALLLGDSALYLCASSQAGYEQYFGPGTRLTVT.

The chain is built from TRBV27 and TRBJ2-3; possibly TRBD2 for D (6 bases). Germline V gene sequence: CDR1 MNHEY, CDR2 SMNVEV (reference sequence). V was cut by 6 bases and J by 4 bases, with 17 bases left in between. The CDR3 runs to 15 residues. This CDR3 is CASRQALALADTQYF. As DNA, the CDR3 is TGTGCCAGCAGACAAGCCCTAGCGTTGGCAGATACGCAGTATTTT.

DNA for the CDR3: TGTGCCAGCAGTTTGTTGGACGGCTACACCTTC. Protein product: CASSLLDGYTF. V usage is TRBV6-1 and J usage is TRBJ1-2, with unresolved D. The germline V gene has CDR1 MNHNS and CDR2 SASEGT. The CDR3 is 11 amino acids. V lost 5 bases, J lost 8 bases, and 9 bases lay in between.

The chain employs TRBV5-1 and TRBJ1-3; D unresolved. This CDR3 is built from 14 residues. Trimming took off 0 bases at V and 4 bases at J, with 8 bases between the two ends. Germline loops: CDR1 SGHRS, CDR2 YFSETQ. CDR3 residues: CASSLAGRGNTIYF. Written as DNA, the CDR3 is TGCGCCAGCAGCTTGGCCGGCAGGGGAAACACCATATATTTT.

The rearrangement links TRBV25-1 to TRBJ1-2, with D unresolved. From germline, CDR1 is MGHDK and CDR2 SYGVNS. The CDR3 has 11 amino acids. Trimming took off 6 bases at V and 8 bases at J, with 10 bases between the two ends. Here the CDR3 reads CASRNLLGYTF. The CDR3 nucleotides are TGTGCCAGCAGGAACCTTTTGGGCTACACCTTC.

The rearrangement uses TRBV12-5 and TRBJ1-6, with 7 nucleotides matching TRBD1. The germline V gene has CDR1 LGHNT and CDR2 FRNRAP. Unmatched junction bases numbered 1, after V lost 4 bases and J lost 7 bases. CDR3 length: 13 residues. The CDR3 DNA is TGTGCTAGTGGTTCACAGGGGAATTCACCCCTCCACTTT. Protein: CASGSQGNSPLHF.

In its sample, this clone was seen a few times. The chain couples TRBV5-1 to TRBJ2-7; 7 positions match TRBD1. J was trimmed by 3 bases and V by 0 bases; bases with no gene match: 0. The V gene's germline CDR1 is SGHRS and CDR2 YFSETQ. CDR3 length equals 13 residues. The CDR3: CASSLGTGYEQYF. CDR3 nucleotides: TGCGCCAGCAGCTTGGGGACAGGCTACGAGCAGTACTTC.

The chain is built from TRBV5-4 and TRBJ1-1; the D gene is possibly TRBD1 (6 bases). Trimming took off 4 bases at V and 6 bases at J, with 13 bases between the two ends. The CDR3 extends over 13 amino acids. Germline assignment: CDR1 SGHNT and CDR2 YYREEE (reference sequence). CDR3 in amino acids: CASSLAGGPEAFF. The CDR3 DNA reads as TGTGCCAGCAGCCTGGCGGGGGGGCCTGAAGCTTTCTTT.

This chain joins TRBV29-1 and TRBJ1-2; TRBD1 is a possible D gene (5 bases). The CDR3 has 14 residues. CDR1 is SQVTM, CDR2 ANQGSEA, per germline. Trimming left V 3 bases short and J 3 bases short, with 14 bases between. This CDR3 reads CSVEGVRDDYGYTF. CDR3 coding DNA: TGCAGCGTTGAGGGAGTCAGGGACGACTATGGCTACACCTTC. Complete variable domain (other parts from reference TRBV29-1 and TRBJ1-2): SAVISQKPSRDICQRGTSLTIQCQVDSQVTMMFWYRQQPGQSLTLIATANQGSEATYESGFVIDKFPISRPNLTFSTLTVSNMSPEDSSIYLCSVEGVRDDYGYTFGSGTRLTVV.

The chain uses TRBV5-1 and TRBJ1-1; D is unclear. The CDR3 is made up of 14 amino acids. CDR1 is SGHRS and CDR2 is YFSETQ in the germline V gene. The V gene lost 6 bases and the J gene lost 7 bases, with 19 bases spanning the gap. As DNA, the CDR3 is TGCGCCAGCAAGGCCTTAACTGGGATTGATGAAGCTTTCTTT. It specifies CASKALTGIDEAFF.

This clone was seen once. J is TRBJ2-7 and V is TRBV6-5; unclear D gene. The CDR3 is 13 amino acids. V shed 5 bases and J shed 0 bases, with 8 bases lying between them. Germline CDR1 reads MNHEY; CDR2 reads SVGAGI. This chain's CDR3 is CASSRKSSYEQYF. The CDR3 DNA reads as TGTGCCAGCAGTCGTAAAAGCTCCTACGAGCAGTACTTC.

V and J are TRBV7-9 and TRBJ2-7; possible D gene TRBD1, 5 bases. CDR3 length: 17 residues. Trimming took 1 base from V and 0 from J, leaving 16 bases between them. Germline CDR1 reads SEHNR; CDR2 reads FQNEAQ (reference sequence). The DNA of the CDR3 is TGTGCCAGCAGCTTAGAGCAGGGCGCACTGAACTCCTACGAGCAGTACTTC. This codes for CASSLEQGALNSYEQYF.